This T cell receptor (beta chain) is drawn from a study of blood T cell repertoires in COVID-19. Study at large: Whether acute or convalescent, the COVID-19 samples came from the United States, Italy and Spain. PBMCs, B-cell-depleted T cells, or T cells were the source of the cDNA or gDNA that made up the material.

The authors' processing: It was from reference gene primer amplification that nucleated cell counts were estimated. The repertoire was sequenced with immunoSEQ multiplex PCR; TCRdb's copy has only in-frame clones and lacks some. That table is the source of V, J and clone size, and D and trimming were worked out from the DNA. The data hold roughly 240,000 clones, with more than 70% observed a single time. V shed 2 bases and J shed 4 bases, with 14 bases lying between them. The length of the CDR3 is 15 residues. CDR1 and CDR2 (germline): PRHDT, FYEKMQ (reference sequence). The sequenced material came from peripheral blood. The source is a woman older than 75 with COVID-19, enrolled during active disease. The chain has TRBV13 and TRBJ1-1; maybe TRBD1 (5 bases). The CDR3 region has the DNA TGTGCCAGCAGCTTACCCAGGACATTGGGCACTGAAGCTTTCTTT. This translates into CASSLPRTLGTEAFF. Variable domain in full (rest from reference TRBV13 and TRBJ1-1): AAGVIQSPRHLIKEKRETATLKCYPIPRHDTVYWYQQGPGQDPQFLISFYEKMQSDKGSIPDRFSAQQFSDYHSELNMSSLELGDSALYFCASSLPRTLGTEAFFGQGTRLTVV.